These T cell receptor beta chains were read from a single sample in a study of OX40 agonist ivuxolimab in advanced cancers. Sequencing used immunoSEQ multiplex PCR; TCRdb keeps in-frame clones, though not all of them. The repertoire includes about 36,000 clones, roughly 90% of them detected once, and about 4.2% sits in the top ten. Here the sequenced sample was CD4+ or CD8+ T cells sorted from blood, taken in a trial of the OX40 agonist ivuxolimab. The origin of the receptors is an adult with an advanced solid tumor such as melanoma, head and neck, liver or kidney cancer. Each CDR3 is given with its conserved first and last residue. D genes are given only for firm matches. Only some rows state a clone size, as once, few, many or a class for expanded clones.

D	V	J	size	DNA	CDR3
NA	TRBV5-3	TRBJ2-7	NA	TGTGCCAGAAGCTTGGGGTTGGCTGGGGATACCTCCTACGAGCAGTACTTC	CARSLGLAGDTSYEQYF
TRBD2	TRBV28	TRBJ2-1	NA	TGTGCCAGCAGCCAAGGGACTAGCGGGAGGGAGCAGTTCTTC	CASSQGTSGREQFF
NA	TRBV30	TRBJ2-3	NA	TGTGCCTGGAGTCGTTGGAGGGCCAGGGAGGCTACTACGCAGTATTTT	CAWSRWRAREATTQYF
NA	TRBV6-5	TRBJ1-2	NA	TGTGCCAGCAGTTCAGGCAGGGTCTATGGCTACACCTTC	CASSSGRVYGYTF
NA	TRBV5-1	TRBJ1-2	NA	TGCGCCAGCAGCCCGACAGTGGACTATGGCTACACCTTC	CASSPTVDYGYTF
NA	TRBV21-1	TRBJ2-1	NA	TGTGCCAGCAGCGCCGGGGGGCCCTTTTCGTTCTCGAGCTCCTACAATGAGCAGTTCTTC	CASSAGGPFSFSSSYNEQFF
TRBD2	TRBV11-2	TRBJ2-1	NA	TGTGCCAGCAGCTCACCTGGACTAGCGGGAGGGCCTCGAAATGAGCAGTTCTTC	CASSSPGLAGGPRNEQFF
NA	TRBV7-6	TRBJ1-5	NA	TGTGCCAGCAGCCCAAGACAGATCCATAGCAATCAGCCCCAGCATTTT	CASSPRQIHSNQPQHF
TRBD1	TRBV10-1	TRBJ2-1	once	TGCGCCATCGGGACAGATAACAATGAGCAGTTCTTC	CAIGTDNNEQFF
NA	TRBV6-1	TRBJ1-1	NA	TGTGCCAGCAGTGGTGGCCTACTGAACACTGAAGCTTTCTTT	CASSGGLLNTEAFF
TRBD2	TRBV5-8	TRBJ2-3	NA	TGTGCCAGCGCATGGCGGGGGGCCGGCACAGATACGCAGTATTTT	CASAWRGAGTDTQYF
NA	TRBV19	TRBJ2-7	NA	TGTGCCAGTAGGGGGTGGCAGGACTACGAGCAGTACTTC	CASRGWQDYEQYF
TRBD1	TRBV11-2	TRBJ2-1	NA	TGTGCCAGCAGTTCTAGACAGGGCGGGAATGAGCAGTTCTTC	CASSSRQGGNEQFF
NA	TRBV21-1	TRBJ1-2	NA	TGTGCCAGCAGCAATGAGTGGGGACAGGGCGGGCGAGGCTACACCTTC	CASSNEWGQGGRGYTF
NA	TRBV30	TRBJ2-2	once	TGTGCCTGGAGTGTACCTCTCAAAAGCACCGGGGAGCTGTTTTTT	CAWSVPLKSTGELFF
NA	TRBV27	TRBJ2-6	NA	TGTGCCAGCAGTCCCGACTCTGGGGCCAACGTCCTGACTTTC	CASSPDSGANVLTF
TRBD1	TRBV28	TRBJ2-1	NA	TGTGCCAGCAGTTTATTCAACAGGGGGAATGAGCAGTTCTTC	CASSLFNRGNEQFF
TRBD2	TRBV19	TRBJ2-1	NA	TGTGCCAGTAGGGTTAGCGGGAGGAATGAGCAGTTCTTC	CASRVSGRNEQFF
NA	TRBV10-2	TRBJ2-3	NA	TGCGCCAGCGCCTCAGGTTTTTGGGATACGCAGTATTTT	CASASGFWDTQYF
TRBD1	TRBV11-3	TRBJ2-3	NA	TGTGCCAGCAGCTACAGGGGGTTGGTAGATACGCAGTATTTT	CASSYRGLVDTQYF
NA	TRBV27	TRBJ2-1	NA	TGTGCCAGCAGTCCGACCGGGGGCGGGAGTTACAATGAGCAGTTCTTC	CASSPTGGGSYNEQFF
NA	TRBV7-9	TRBJ2-3	NA	TGTGCCAGCAGCTTAATCGGTACCCCCACAGATACGCAGTATTTT	CASSLIGTPTDTQYF
TRBD2	TRBV5-4	TRBJ2-7	once	TGTGCCAGCAGCCCCGGTGGACTAGCGGGTAACGAGCAGTACTTC	CASSPGGLAGNEQYF
NA	TRBV7-9	TRBJ2-2	NA	TGTGCCAGCAGCTTGGGGGCGAACACCGGGGAGCTGTTTTTT	CASSLGANTGELFF
NA	TRBV5-5	TRBJ2-6	NA	TGTGCCAGCAGCCTGGGGTCTTCTGGGGCCAACGTCCTGACTTTC	CASSLGSSGANVLTF
NA	TRBV29-1	TRBJ2-3	NA	TGCAGCTCCAGGGAAGGAGCAGATACGCAGTATTTT	CSSREGADTQYF
TRBD1	TRBV7-9	TRBJ2-2	NA	TGTGCCAGCAGCTCCTGGACAGGCAAGAACACCGGGGAGCTGTTTTTT	CASSSWTGKNTGELFF
NA	TRBV7-3	TRBJ1-1	NA	TGTGCCAGCAGCCCCGACGGACTTCACACTGAAGCTTTCTTT	CASSPDGLHTEAFF
NA	TRBV11-1	TRBJ1-6	NA	TGTGCCAGCAGCTTTTCGAGTCGGTCTACACCCCTCCACTTT	CASSFSSRSTPLHF
NA	TRBV5-1	TRBJ2-5	NA	TGCGCCAGCAGCCTGGGGGGTGCGGCTTGGGAGACCCAGTACTTC	CASSLGGAAWETQYF
TRBD2	TRBV2	TRBJ2-7	few	TGTGCCAGCAGTCCACTAGCGGGAAGGCAGTACTTC	CASSPLAGRQYF
TRBD2	TRBV14	TRBJ2-7	NA	TGTGCCAGCAGCCGAGGGACTAGTTTTCAGTACTTC	CASSRGTSFQYF
NA	TRBV5-1	TRBJ2-7	NA	TGCGCCAGCAGGACTGGGGTACAGGGTTCTAACGAGCAGTACTTC	CASRTGVQGSNEQYF
NA	TRBV28	TRBJ1-4	NA	TGTGCCAGCAGTTTCGGTAGCAGTCATGCAACTAATGAAAAACTGTTTTTT	CASSFGSSHATNEKLFF
NA	TRBV7-9	TRBJ2-1	NA	TGTGCCAGCAGCTTTCACGGGACTGCCTACAATGAGCAGTTCTTC	CASSFHGTAYNEQFF
TRBD1	TRBV18	TRBJ1-2	NA	TGTGCCAGCTCACCACGACCGGGACAGGGAGGCTACACCTTC	CASSPRPGQGGYTF